One and the same sample provided the 12 T cell receptor beta chains below, sequenced in a study of shared clonotypes between healthy human individuals. The method was immunoSEQ multiplex PCR; TCRdb's version includes in-frame clones alone and lacks a portion of them. This sample carries 2.5 million or so clones, roughly 92% of them seen once, and the ten largest clones take around 0.15%. The material sequenced was naive CD4+ T cells sorted from blood. Subset indicated: CD45RA+ positively selected. The receptors were gathered from a man aged 18 to 30 in good health.

This clone was picked up one time. The chain uses TRBV7-2 and TRBJ2-3, with D perhaps given as TRBD1 or TRBD2 (5 bases each). The V gene's germline CDR1 is SGHTA and CDR2 FQGNSA. The CDR3 totals 15 residues. V was shortened by 1 base and J by 4 bases, with 12 bases between the two germline ends. CDR3 coding DNA: TGTGCCAGCAGCTTAGTGGTGGGACCTGCAGATACGCAGTATTTT. Translation: CASSLVVGPADTQYF.

Remarks on this clone: The sample holds other DNA sequences that translate to the same CDR3. This rearrangement joins TRBV5-1 to TRBJ2-5; D gene unclear. V lost 5 bases to trimming and J lost 1 base, with 9 bases between them. The CDR3 is 13 residues long. Germline loops: CDR1 SGHRS, CDR2 YFSETQ. CDR3 region: CASSFPGQETQYF. Here the CDR3 DNA reads TGCGCCAGCAGTTTCCCCGGCCAAGAGACCCAGTACTTC.

This sequence joins TRBV7-9 and TRBJ1-1; the D is unclear. CDR3 length equals 13 residues. Trimming took off 2 bases at V and 4 bases at J, with 8 bases between the two ends. CDR1 and CDR2 (germline): SEHNR, FQNEAQ (reference sequence). The CDR3 nucleotides read TGTGCCAGCAGCTTACCTGGCGCCACTGAAGCTTTCTTT. This gives the protein CASSLPGATEAFF.

The genes are TRBV5-1 and TRBJ2-5; D gene ambiguous. The germline V gene has CDR1 SGHRS and CDR2 YFSETQ. CDR3 length equals 9 residues. V lost 10 bases, J lost 5 bases, and 6 bases lay in between. For the CDR3, the DNA is TGCGCCCCTCGGGAGACCCAGTACTTC. Protein product: CAPRETQYF. Full variable domain (missing parts from reference TRBV5-1 and TRBJ2-5): KAGVTQTPRYLIKTRGQQVTLSCSPISGHRSVSWYQQTPGQGLQFLFEYFSETQRNKGNFPGRFSGRQFSNSRSEMNVSTLELGDSALYLCAPRETQYFGPGTRLLVL.

This clone occurred a few times. The chain couples TRBV4-1 to TRBJ1-1; D unclear. Deletions cut 0 bases from V and 4 bases from J, with 15 bases between. The CDR3 spans 16 residues. CDR1 and CDR2 from the germline V gene are MGHRA and YSYEKL. The CDR3 reads CASSQDLRGMGTEAFF. For the CDR3, the DNA is TGCGCCAGCAGCCAAGATTTGCGGGGAATGGGCACTGAAGCTTTCTTT.

V is TRBV14 and J is TRBJ2-3; 9 bases are a match to TRBD1. V dropped 5 bases and J dropped 11; count of bases not matched to a gene: 8. Germline V CDR1 and CDR2: SGHDN, FVKESK. This CDR3 spans 13 amino acids. The CDR3: CASSSVRTGVQYF. The CDR3 DNA follows: TGTGCCAGCAGCTCAGTCAGGACAGGGGTGCAGTATTTT.

V is TRBV4-1 and J is TRBJ2-4; 10 bases map to TRBD1. The length of the CDR3 is 15 residues. In germline, CDR1 is MGHRA, CDR2 YSYEKL. V shed 2 bases, J shed 6 bases, and the junction held 4 bases outside the gene matches. CDR3: CASSQPRDRGNIQYF. In nucleotides, the CDR3 is TGCGCCAGCAGCCAACCGCGGGACAGGGGAAACATTCAGTACTTC.

The rearrangement joins TRBV6-6 to TRBJ2-1; 7 nucleotides line up with TRBD2. CDR1 is MNHNY, CDR2 SVGAGI, per germline (reference sequence). V shed 7 bases, J shed 3 bases, and the junction held 12 bases outside the gene matches. The CDR3 is 16 residues long. In nucleotides, the CDR3 is TGTGCCAGCACTTCACGAGCGGGGTCAAACTACAATGAGCAGTTCTTC. Its protein product is CASTSRAGSNYNEQFF.

This chain uses TRBV2 with TRBJ2-1, with D maybe TRBD2 (7 bases). Per germline, CDR1 SNHLY and CDR2 FYNNEI. The V end lost 2 bases, the J end lost 9 bases, and 11 bases lay between the germline ends. The CDR3 is 13 amino acids. CDR3 amino acids: CASSEIRGAEQFF. CDR3 nucleotide sequence: TGTGCCAGCAGTGAAATTCGGGGGGCTGAGCAGTTCTTC. The full variable domain, rest sourced from reference TRBV2 and TRBJ2-1, is EPEVTQTPSHQVTQMGQEVILRCVPISNHLYFYWYRQILGQKVEFLVSFYNNEISEKSEIFDDQFSVERPDGSNFTLKIRSTKLEDSAMYFCASSEIRGAEQFFGPGTRLTVL.

As concerns this clone: The same CDR3 is also encoded by other DNA sequences in this sample. The chain links TRBV5-1 to TRBJ1-3; D ambiguous. Germline V gene data show CDR1 as SGHRS and CDR2 as YFSETQ. The CDR3 has 15 residues. V lost 3 bases to trimming and J lost 0 bases, with 10 bases between them. Written as DNA, the CDR3 is TGCGCCAGCAGCTCCGACCCGAGCTCTGGAAACACCATATATTTT. Translated, it gives CASSSDPSSGNTIYF. Variable domain in full (rest from reference TRBV5-1 and TRBJ1-3): KAGVTQTPRYLIKTRGQQVTLSCSPISGHRSVSWYQQTPGQGLQFLFEYFSETQRNKGNFPGRFSGRQFSNSRSEMNVSTLELGDSALYLCASSSDPSSGNTIYFGEGSWLTVV.

The DNA for the CDR3 is TGTGCCAGTAAAACCGCCTGGACAGGAAACATTAACTATGGCTACACCTTC. Translation gives CASKTAWTGNINYGYTF. This chain links TRBV19 with TRBJ1-2, with 7 bases aligning to TRBD1. The CDR3 length is 17 residues. V gave up 7 bases and J gave up 1 base; unmatched junction bases: 15. Germline CDR1 and CDR2: LNHDA and SQIVND (reference sequence).

V usage is TRBV5-1 and J usage is TRBJ2-5; D call uncertain. The germline gives CDR1 SGHRS, CDR2 YFSETQ. V was pared by 0 bases and J by 2 bases, with 11 bases between. The CDR3 spans 15 residues. The CDR3 region is CASSLGRSKQETQYF. The CDR3 DNA follows: TGCGCCAGCAGCTTGGGTAGGAGCAAACAAGAGACCCAGTACTTC.